This T cell receptor beta chain was retrieved from a study of CD8+ T cells in alopecia areata. Overall study context: A 6-month period off drug followed tofacitinib, which lasted 6 to 18 months.

This clone was observed a handful of times. A far larger clone is a single base away, which makes a read error likely. Treatment described: oral pan-JAK inhibitor, 5-10 mg twice daily. Lesional scalp punch biopsies and peripheral blood came from alopecia areata patients. Extracted from the samples, RNA was reverse transcribed into cDNA to serve as the sequencing template. Generated by immunoSEQ multiplex PCR, the TCRdb table keeps only in-frame clones and is missing some. The profile covers about 220,000 clones, with approximately 57% appearing a single time and about 1.6% taken by the ten largest. Looked up from germline, CDR1 is SEHNR and CDR2 is FQNEAQ (reference sequence). V dropped 5 bases and J dropped 8; count of bases not matched to a gene: 6. The CDR3 has 14 residues.

Material: CD4+ T cells sorted from blood, obtained at week 4, from a patient treated with tofacitinib. This chain uses TRBV7-9 with TRBJ1-4; 9 positions match TRBD1. This clonotype originated in a human donor with alopecia areata. CDR3 amino acids: CASSAGTGREKLFF. Here the CDR3 DNA reads TGTGCCAGCAGCGCCGGGACAGGGAGGGAAAAACTGTTTTTT.